This TCR beta chain originates from a study of T cell repertoires in cytomegalovirus infection. At the level of the study: It can be stated that public TCR beta signatures indicated CMV infection as well as a matching HLA type.

TCRdb processed the reads anew with MiXCR; each CDR3 protein has one entry. This table has 200,000 to 250,000 distinct CDR3 sequences, roughly 22% appearing once. The CDR3 loop spans 12 amino acids. V gave up 6 bases and J gave up 8 bases, with 13 bases separating them. Regarding the study as a whole: HLA-C-restricted CMV clonotypes gave the most frequent clonotype in two of eight donors.

Note on this clonotype: Its cognate antigen is unknown.

The source material was CD8+ T cells from PBMCs. This receptor was obtained from a human donor in good health (CMV status not recorded). Some clones in this sample may be carry-over from other donors' samples. The rearrangement joins TRBV12-3 or TRBV12-4 to TRBJ1-2; D is unclear. In DNA, the CDR3 is TGTGCCAGCAGCCCCAGGTGGAAGGGCTACACCTTC. This gives the protein CASSPRWKGYTF.